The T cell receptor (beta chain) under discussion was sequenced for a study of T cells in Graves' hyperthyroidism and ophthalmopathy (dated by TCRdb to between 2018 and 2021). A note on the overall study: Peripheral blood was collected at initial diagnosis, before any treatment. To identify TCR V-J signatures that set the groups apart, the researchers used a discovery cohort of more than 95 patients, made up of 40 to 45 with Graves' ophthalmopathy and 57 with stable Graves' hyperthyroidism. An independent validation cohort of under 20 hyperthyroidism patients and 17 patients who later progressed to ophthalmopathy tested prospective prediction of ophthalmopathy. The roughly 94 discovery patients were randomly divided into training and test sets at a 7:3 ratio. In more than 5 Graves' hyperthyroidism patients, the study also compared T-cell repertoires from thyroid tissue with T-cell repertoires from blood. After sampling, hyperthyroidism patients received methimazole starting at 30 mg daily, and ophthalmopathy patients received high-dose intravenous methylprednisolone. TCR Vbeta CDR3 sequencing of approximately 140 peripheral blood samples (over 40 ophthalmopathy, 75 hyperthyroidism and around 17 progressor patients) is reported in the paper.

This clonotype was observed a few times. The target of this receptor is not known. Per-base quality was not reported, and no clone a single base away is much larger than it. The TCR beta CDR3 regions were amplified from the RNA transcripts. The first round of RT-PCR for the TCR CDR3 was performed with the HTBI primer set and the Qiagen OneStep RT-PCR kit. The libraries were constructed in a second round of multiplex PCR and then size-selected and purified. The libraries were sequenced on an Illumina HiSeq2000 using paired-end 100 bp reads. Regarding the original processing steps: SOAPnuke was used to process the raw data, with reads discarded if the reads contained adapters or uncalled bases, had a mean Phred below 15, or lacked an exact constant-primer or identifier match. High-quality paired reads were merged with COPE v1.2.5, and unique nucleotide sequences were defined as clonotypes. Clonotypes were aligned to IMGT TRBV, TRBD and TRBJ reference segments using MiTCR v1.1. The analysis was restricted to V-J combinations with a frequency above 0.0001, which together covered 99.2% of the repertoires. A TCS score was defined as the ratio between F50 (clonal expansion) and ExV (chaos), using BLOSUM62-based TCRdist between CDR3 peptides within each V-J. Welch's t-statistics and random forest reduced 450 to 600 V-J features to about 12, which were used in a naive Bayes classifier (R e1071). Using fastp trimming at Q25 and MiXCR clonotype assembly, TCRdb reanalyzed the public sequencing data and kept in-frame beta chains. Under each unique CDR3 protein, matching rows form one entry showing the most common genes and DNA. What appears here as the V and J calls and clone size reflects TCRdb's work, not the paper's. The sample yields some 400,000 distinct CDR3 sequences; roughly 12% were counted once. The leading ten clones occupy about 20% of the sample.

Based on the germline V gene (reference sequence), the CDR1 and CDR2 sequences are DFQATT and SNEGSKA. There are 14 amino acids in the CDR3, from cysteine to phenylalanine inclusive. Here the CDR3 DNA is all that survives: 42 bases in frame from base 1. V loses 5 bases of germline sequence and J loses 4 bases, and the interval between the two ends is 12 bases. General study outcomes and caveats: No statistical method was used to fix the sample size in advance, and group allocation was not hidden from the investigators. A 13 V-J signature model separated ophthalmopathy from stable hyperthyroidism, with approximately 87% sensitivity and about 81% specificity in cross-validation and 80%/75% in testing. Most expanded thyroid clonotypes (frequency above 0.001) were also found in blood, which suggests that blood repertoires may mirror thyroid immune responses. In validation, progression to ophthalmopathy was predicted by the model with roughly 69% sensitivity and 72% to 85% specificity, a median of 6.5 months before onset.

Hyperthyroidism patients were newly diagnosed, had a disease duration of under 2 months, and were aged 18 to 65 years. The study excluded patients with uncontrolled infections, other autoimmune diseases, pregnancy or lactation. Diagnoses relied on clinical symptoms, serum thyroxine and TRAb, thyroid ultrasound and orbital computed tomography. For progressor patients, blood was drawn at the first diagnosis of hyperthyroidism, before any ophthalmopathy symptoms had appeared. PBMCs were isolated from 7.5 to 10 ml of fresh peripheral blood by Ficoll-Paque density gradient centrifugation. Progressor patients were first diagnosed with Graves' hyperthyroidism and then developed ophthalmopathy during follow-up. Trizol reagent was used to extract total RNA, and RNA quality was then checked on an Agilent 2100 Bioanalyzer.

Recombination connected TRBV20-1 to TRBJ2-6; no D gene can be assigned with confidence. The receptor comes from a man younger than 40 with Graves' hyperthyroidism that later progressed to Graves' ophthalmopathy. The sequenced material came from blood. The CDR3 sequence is CSAPQADGANVLTF. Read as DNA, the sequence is TGCAGTGCTCCTCAGGCGGACGGGGCCAACGTCCTGACTTTC.